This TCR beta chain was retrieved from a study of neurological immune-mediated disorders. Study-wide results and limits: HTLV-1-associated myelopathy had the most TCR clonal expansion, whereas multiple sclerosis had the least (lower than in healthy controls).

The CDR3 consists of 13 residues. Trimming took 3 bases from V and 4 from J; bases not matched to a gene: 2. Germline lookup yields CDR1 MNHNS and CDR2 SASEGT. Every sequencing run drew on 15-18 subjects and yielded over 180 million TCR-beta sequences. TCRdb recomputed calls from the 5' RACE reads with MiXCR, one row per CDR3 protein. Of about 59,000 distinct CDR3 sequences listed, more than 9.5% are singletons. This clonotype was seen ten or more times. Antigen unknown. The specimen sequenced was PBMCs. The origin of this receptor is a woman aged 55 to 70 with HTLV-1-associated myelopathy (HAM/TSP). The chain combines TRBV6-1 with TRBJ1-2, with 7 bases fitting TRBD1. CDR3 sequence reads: CASSDRQGYGYTF. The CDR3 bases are TGTGCCAGCAGTGATAGACAGGGCTATGGCTACACCTTC.